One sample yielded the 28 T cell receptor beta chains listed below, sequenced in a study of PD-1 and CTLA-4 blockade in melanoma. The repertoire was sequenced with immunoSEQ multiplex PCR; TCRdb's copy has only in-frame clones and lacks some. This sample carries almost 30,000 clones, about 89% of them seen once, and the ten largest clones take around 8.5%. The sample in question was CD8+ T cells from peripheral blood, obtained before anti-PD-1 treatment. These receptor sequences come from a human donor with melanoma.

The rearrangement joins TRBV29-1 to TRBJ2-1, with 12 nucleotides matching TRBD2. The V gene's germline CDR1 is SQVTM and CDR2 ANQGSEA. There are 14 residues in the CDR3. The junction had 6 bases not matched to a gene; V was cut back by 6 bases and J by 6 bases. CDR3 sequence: CSVRGTSGSNEQFF. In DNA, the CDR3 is TGCAGCGTCCGGGGGACTAGCGGGTCCAATGAGCAGTTCTTC.

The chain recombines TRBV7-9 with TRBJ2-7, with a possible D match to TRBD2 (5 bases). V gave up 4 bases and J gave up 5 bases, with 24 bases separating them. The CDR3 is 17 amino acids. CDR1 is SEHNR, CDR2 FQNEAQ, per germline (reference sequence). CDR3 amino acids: CASSSRGLPPDIDEQYF. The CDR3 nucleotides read TGTGCCAGCAGCTCCCGAGGGCTTCCCCCCGATATCGACGAGCAGTACTTC.

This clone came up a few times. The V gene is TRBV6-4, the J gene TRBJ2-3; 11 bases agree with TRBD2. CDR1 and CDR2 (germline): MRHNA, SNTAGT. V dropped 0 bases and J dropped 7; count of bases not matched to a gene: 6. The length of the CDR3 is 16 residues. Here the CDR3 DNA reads TGTGCCAGCAGTGACTCGACTAGCGGGGAAGTGAATACGCAGTATTTT. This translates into CASSDSTSGEVNTQYF.

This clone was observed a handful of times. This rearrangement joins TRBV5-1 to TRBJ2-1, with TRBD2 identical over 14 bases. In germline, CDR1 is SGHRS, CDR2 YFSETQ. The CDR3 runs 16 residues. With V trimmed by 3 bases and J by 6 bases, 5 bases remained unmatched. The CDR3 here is CASSWGLAGEGNEQFF. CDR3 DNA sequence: TGCGCCAGCAGCTGGGGACTAGCGGGAGAAGGCAATGAGCAGTTCTTC. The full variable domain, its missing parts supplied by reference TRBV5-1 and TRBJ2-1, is KAGVTQTPRYLIKTRGQQVTLSCSPISGHRSVSWYQQTPGQGLQFLFEYFSETQRNKGNFPGRFSGRQFSNSRSEMNVSTLELGDSALYLCASSWGLAGEGNEQFFGPGTRLTVL.

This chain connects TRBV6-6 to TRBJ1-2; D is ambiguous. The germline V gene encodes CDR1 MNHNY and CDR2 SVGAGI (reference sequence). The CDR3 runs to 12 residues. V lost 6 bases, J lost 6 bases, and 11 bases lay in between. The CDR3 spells CASSRTGDGYTF. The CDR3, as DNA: TGTGCCAGCAGCCGGACCGGTGATGGCTACACCTTC.

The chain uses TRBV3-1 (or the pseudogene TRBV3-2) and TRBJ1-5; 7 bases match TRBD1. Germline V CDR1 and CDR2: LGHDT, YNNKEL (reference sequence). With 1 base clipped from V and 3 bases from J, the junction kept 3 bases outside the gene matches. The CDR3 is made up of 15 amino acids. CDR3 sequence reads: CASSQGQGDNQPQHF. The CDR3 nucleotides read TGTGCCAGCAGCCAAGGACAGGGTGACAATCAGCCCCAGCATTTT.

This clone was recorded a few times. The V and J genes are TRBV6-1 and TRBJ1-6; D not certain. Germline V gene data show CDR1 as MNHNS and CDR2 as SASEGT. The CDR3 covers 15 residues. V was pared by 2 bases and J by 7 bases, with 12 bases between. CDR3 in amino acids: CASSEFRPSNSPLHF. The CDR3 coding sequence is TGTGCCAGCAGTGAATTCCGTCCGTCGAATTCACCCCTCCACTTT.

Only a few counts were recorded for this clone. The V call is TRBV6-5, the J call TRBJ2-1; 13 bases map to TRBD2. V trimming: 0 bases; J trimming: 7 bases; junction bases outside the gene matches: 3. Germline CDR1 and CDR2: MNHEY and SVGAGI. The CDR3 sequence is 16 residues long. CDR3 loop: CASSYSWTSGSNEQFF. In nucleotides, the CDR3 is TGTGCCAGCAGTTACTCTTGGACTAGCGGGAGTAATGAGCAGTTCTTC.

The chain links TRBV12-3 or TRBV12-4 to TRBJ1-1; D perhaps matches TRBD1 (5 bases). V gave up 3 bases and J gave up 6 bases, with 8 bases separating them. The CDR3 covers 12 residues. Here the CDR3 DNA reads TGTGCCAGCAGTTTGTGGGGCGCTGAAGCTTTCTTT. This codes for CASSLWGAEAFF.

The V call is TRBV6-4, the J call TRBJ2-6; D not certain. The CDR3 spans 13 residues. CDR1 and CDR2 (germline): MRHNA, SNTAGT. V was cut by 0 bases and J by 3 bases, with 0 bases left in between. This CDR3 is CASSDSGANVLTF. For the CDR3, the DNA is TGTGCCAGCAGTGACTCTGGGGCCAACGTCCTGACTTTC.

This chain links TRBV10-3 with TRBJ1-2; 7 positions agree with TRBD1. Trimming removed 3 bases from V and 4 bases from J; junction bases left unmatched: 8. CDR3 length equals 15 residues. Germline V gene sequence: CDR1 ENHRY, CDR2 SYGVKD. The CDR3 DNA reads TGTGCCATCAGTGAAAAAACACAGGGGTTCTATGGCTACACCTTC. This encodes CAISEKTQGFYGYTF.

The CDR3 bases are TGTGCCAGCAGCAAGGGGGGGATGACCGACTACGAGCAGTACTTC. Encoded protein: CASSKGGMTDYEQYF. The chain employs TRBV7-6 and TRBJ2-7, with a possible D match to TRBD2 (7 bases). The germline V gene has CDR1 SGHVS and CDR2 FNYEAQ. Trimming left V 5 bases short and J 3 bases short, with 17 bases between. CDR3 size: 15 residues.

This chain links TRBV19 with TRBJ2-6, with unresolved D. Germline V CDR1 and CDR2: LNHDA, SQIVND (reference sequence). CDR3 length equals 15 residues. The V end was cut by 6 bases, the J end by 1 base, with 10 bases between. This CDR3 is CASSEMGSGANVLTF. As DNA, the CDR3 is TGTGCCAGTAGCGAGATGGGGTCTGGGGCCAACGTCCTGACTTTC.

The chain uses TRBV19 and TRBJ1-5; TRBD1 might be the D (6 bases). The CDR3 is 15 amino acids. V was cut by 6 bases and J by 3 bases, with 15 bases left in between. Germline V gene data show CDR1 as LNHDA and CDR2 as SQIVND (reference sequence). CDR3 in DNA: TGTGCCAGTAGCCCGGGACACCGGCCCAATCAGCCCCAGCATTTT. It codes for CASSPGHRPNQPQHF.

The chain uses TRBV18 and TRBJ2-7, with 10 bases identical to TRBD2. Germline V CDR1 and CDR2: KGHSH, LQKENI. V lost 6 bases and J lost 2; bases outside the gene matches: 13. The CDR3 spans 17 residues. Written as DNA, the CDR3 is TGTGCCAGCTCGGCAACCCACTCAGGACTAGCGGCCTACGAGCAGTACTTC. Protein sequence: CASSATHSGLAAYEQYF.

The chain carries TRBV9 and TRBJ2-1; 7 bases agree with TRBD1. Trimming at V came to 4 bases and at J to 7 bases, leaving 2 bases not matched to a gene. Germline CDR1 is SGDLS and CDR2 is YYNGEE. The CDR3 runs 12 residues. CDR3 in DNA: TGTGCCAGCAGCCTACAGGGGAATGAGCAGTTCTTC. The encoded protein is CASSLQGNEQFF.

The DNA of the CDR3 is TGTGCCACCAGCGGTCCAGGGGCCTCGACTAATGAAAAACTGTTTTTT. Protein product: CATSGPGASTNEKLFF. The rearrangement uses TRBV15 and TRBJ1-4; D is perhaps TRBD1 (6 bases). Germline values: CDR1 LNHNV, CDR2 YYDKDF (reference sequence). The CDR3 covers 16 residues. Trimming pared 5 bases from V and 2 bases from J, leaving 15 bases between. The full variable domain, its missing parts supplied by reference TRBV15 and TRBJ1-4, is DAMVIQNPRYQVTQFGKPVTLSCSQTLNHNVMYWYQQKSSQAPKLLFHYYDKDFNNEADTPDNFQSRRPNTSFCFLDIRSPGLGDTAMYLCATSGPGASTNEKLFFGSGTQLSVL.

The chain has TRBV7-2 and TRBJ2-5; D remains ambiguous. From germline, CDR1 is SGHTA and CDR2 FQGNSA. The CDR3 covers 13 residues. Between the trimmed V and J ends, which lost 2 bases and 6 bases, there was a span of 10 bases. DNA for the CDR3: TGTGCCAGCAGCTTATCCGGTTTGAAGACCCAGTACTTC. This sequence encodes CASSLSGLKTQYF.

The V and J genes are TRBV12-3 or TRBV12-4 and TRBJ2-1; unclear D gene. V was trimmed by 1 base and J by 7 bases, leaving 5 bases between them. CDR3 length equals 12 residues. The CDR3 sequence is CASSLGGNEQFF. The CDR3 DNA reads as TGTGCCAGCAGTTTAGGAGGAAATGAGCAGTTCTTC.

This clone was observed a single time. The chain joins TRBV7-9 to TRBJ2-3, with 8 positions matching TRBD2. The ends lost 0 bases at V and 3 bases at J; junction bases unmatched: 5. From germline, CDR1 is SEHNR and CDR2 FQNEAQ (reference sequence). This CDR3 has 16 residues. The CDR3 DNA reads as TGTGCCAGCAGCTTAGCGGAAGCGGGAGTGACAGATACGCAGTATTTT. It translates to CASSLAEAGVTDTQYF.

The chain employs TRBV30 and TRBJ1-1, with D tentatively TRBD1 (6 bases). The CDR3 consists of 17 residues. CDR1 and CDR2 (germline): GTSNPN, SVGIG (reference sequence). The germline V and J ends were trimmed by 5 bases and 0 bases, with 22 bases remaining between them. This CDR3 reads CAWEVGGGLLVNTEAFF. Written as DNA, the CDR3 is TGTGCCTGGGAGGTGGGGGGCGGACTGTTAGTGAACACTGAAGCTTTCTTT.

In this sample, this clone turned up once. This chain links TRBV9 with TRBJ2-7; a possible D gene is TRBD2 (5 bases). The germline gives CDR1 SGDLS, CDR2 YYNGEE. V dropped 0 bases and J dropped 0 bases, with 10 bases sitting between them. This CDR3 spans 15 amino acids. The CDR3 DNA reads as TGTGCCAGCAGCGTAGATACGGGGAGCTCCTACGAGCAGTACTTC. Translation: CASSVDTGSSYEQYF.

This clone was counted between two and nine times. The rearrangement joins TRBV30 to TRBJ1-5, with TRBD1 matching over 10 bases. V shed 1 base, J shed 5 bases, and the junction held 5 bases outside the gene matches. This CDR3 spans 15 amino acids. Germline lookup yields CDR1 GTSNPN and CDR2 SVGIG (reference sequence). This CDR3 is CAWSEPGQGYQPQHF. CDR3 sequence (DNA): TGTGCCTGGAGTGAACCGGGACAGGGGTATCAGCCCCAGCATTTT.

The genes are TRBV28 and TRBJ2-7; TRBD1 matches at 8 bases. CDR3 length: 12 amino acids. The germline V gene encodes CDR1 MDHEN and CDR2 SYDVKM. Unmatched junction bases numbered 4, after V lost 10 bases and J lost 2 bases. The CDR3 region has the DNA TGTGCCACCGAGGACAGGGCCTACGAGCAGTACTTC. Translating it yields CATEDRAYEQYF. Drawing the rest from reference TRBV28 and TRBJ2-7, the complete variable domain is DVKVTQSSRYLVKRTGEKVFLECVQDMDHENMFWYRQDPGLGLRLIYFSYDVKMKEKGDIPEGYSVSREKKERFSLILESASTNQTSMYLCATEDRAYEQYFGPGTRLTVT.

The CDR3 loop is CASSFPSGGTNSYEQYF. In DNA form, the CDR3 reads TGTGCCAGCAGCTTCCCCAGCGGGGGAACTAACTCCTACGAGCAGTACTTC. V and J are TRBV7-9 and TRBJ2-7; TRBD2 matches 8 bases. The ends lost 3 bases at V and 0 bases at J; junction bases unmatched: 10. This CDR3 is built from 17 residues. Germline loops: CDR1 SEHNR, CDR2 FQNEAQ (reference sequence).

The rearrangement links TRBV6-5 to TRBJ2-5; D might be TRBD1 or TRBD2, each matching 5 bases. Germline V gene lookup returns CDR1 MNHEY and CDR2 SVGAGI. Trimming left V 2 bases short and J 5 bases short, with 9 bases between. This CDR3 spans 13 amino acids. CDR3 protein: CASSYGTRETQYF. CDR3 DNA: TGTGCCAGCAGTTACGGGACGAGGGAGACCCAGTACTTC.

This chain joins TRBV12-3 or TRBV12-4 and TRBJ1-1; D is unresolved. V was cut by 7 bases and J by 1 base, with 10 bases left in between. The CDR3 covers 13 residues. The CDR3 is CASTPQTNTEAFF. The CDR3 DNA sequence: TGTGCCAGCACTCCACAGACGAACACTGAAGCTTTCTTT.

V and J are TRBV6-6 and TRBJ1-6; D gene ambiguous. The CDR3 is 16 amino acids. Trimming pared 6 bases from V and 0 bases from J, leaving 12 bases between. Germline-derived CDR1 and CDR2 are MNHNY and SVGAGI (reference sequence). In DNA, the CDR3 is TGTGCCAGCAGCCGTCTTTCAAGCTCCTATAATTCACCCCTCCACTTT. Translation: CASSRLSSSYNSPLHF.